These T cell receptor beta chains were read from a single sample in a study of human T cells and chemical hapten exposure. Each CDR3 protein gets one entry after TCRdb re-called the RACE reads with MiXCR. Here the sample spans about 260,000 distinct CDR3 sequences, about 9.4% being singletons. Sequenced here: whole blood, sampled in connection with sensitization to the hapten diphenylcyclopropenone (DPC). The receptors derive from a woman in her thirties or forties with alopecia areata. Some clones in this sample may be carry-over from other donors' samples. CDR3s include the opening cysteine and the closing phenylalanine or tryptophan. The D gene is left open where the match is weak. Only some rows state a clone size, as once, few, many or a class for expanded clones.

CDR3nt | CDR3aa | j_gene | d_gene | abundance | v_gene
TGTGCCAGCAGTTACGGCGGGACTAGCGGCTACGAGCAGTACTTC | CASSYGGTSGYEQYF | TRBJ2-7 | TRBD2 | - | TRBV6-2/TRBV6-3
TGTGCCAGCAGTGACGAACGGACAGGGAGCGCTGAAGCTTTCTTT | CASSDERTGSAEAFF | TRBJ1-1 | TRBD1 | - | TRBV6-2/TRBV6-3
TGCGCCAGCAGCCCAACGTTATCACAGATTAATTCACCCCTCCACTTT | CASSPTLSQINSPLHF | TRBJ1-6 | - | - | TRBV4-3
TGTGCCAGCAGTACCCGAAGACAGGGGGCAGAGACCCAGTACTTC | CASSTRRQGAETQYF | TRBJ2-5 | TRBD1 | few | TRBV7-2
TGTGCCATCAGTACTGTGGGCCAGGGGAATGAGCAGTTCTTC | CAISTVGQGNEQFF | TRBJ2-1 | - | - | TRBV10-3
TGTGCCAGCAGTTACTCGGGACTAGCGGGAAATGAGCAGTTCTTC | CASSYSGLAGNEQFF | TRBJ2-1 | TRBD2 | many | TRBV6-2/TRBV6-3
TGTGCCAGCAGTTTATGGCAGAATGAAAAACTGTTTTTT | CASSLWQNEKLFF | TRBJ1-4 | - | - | TRBV28
TGTGCCAGCACAGCGGCTACTGGCTACACCTTC | CASTAATGYTF | TRBJ1-2 | - | - | TRBV6-6
TGTGCCAGCAGTTTATGGGGAGGAGGGGGCAAGAGCACTGAAGCTTTCTTT | CASSLWGGGGKSTEAFF | TRBJ1-1 | TRBD1 | few | TRBV28
TGTGCCAGCAGCCACCGGACAGGGCCCTACAATGAGCAGTTCTTC | CASSHRTGPYNEQFF | TRBJ2-1 | TRBD1 | - | TRBV4-2
TGTGCCAGCAGTCCAGGCCAGTATGGCTACACCTTC | CASSPGQYGYTF | TRBJ1-2 | - | many | TRBV6-2/TRBV6-3
TGTGCCAGCTCGGGGGGACCGCAAGAGACCCAGTACTTC | CASSGGPQETQYF | TRBJ2-5 | - | few | TRBV18
TGTGCCAGCACCCAGGGACTCCTCCGTCTATCGCGAAACATTCAGTACTTC | CASTQGLLRLSRNIQYF | TRBJ2-4 | - | few | TRBV6-2/TRBV6-3
TGCGCCAGCAGCGCGGCTCAGGAATGGGGCGAGCAGTACTTC | CASSAAQEWGEQYF | TRBJ2-7 | - | - | TRBV5-1
TGTGCCAGCAGCTTATGGGGGGCGGAGCCCGATACGCAGTATTTT | CASSLWGAEPDTQYF | TRBJ2-3 | - | few | TRBV7-2